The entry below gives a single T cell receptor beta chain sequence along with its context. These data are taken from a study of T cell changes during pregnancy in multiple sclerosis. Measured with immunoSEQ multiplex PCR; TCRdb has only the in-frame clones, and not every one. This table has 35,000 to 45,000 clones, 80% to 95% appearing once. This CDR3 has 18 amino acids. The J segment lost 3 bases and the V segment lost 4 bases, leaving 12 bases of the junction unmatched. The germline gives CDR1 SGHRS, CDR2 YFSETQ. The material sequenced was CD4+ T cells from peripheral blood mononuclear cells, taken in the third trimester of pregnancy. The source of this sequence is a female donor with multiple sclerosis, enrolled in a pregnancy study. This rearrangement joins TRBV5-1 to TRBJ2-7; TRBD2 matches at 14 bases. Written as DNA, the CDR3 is TGCGCCAGCAGCCCCCGGGGACTAGCGGGAGCCGCCCTCTACGAGCAGTACTTC. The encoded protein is CASSPRGLAGAALYEQYF.